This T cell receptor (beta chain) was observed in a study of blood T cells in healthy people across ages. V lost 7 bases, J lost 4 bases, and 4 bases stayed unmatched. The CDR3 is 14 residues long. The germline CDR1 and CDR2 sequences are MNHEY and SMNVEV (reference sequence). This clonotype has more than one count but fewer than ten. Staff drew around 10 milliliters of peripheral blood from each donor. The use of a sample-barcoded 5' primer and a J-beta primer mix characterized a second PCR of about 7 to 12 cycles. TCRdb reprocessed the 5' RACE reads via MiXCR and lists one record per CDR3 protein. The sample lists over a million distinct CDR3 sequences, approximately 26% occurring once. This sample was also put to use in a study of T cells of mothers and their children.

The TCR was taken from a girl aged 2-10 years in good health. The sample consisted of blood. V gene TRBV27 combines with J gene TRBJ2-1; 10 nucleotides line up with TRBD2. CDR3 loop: CASKTSGQYNEQFF. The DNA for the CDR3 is TGTGCCAGCAAGACTAGCGGGCAATACAATGAGCAGTTCTTC.